One sample yielded the 7 T cell receptor beta chains listed below, sequenced in a study of low-dose radiotherapy and immunotherapy resistance in tumors. Both TCRalpha and TCRbeta chains were reverse transcribed with V-gene-specific primers. Using a constant-region primer together with a V-primer adapter, TCRs were subjected to roughly 20 PCR cycles of amplification. TCRdb redid the calling of the reads with MiXCR, one entry per CDR3 protein. The table shows some 10,000 distinct CDR3 sequences, with about three quarters occurring only once. Every receptor here comes from a human donor with advanced metastatic prostate, ovarian, gallbladder or colorectal cancer (not recorded which). This table probably holds off-target reads from a library built for another chain.

This CDR3 reads CSVATGSVYGYTF. The CDR3 DNA follows: TGCAGCGTCGCAACCGGAAGTGTCTATGGCTACACCTTC. The rearrangement joins TRBV29-1 to TRBJ1-2; unclear D gene. Germline V CDR1 and CDR2: SQVTM, ANQGSEA. V was clipped by 6 bases and J by 4 bases, with 15 bases between them. The CDR3 totals 13 residues.

The chain is built from TRBV5-1 and TRBJ2-1; TRBD2 might be the D (6 bases). The CDR3 sequence is 16 residues long. Germline-derived CDR1 and CDR2 are SGHRS and YFSETQ. V shed 0 bases and J shed 5 bases, with 15 bases lying between them. The CDR3, as DNA: TGCGCCAGCAGCTTGGTCGGGGGTCCCGCAAACAATGAGCAGTTCTTC. This encodes CASSLVGGPANNEQFF. Combining the CDR3 with reference TRBV5-1 and TRBJ2-1 gives the whole variable domain KAGVTQTPRYLIKTRGQQVTLSCSPISGHRSVSWYQQTPGQGLQFLFEYFSETQRNKGNFPGRFSGRQFSNSRSEMNVSTLELGDSALYLCASSLVGGPANNEQFFGPGTRLTVL.

The V and J genes are TRBV20-1 and TRBJ1-1; TRBD1 is a possible D gene (5 bases). Trimming removed 3 bases at V and 5 bases at J, with 13 bases between. CDR1 is DFQATT and CDR2 is SNEGSKA in the germline V gene (reference sequence). The CDR3 spans 13 residues. The CDR3: CSARGGGSTEAFF. The DNA for the CDR3 is TGCAGTGCTAGGGGTGGGGGGAGTACTGAAGCTTTCTTT.

This clonotype has only a few counts. CDR3 coding DNA: TGTGCCAGCAGCTCGCAACCAGATCAGCCCCAGCATTTT. The encoded protein is CASSSQPDQPQHF. This rearrangement joins TRBV5-4 to TRBJ1-5; D not resolved. CDR1 is SGHNT, CDR2 YYREEE, per germline (reference sequence). The CDR3 sequence is 13 residues long. Trimming took 3 bases from V and 5 from J, leaving 9 bases between them.

The chain employs TRBV28 and TRBJ1-2; TRBD1 might be the D (6 bases). Germline CDR1 reads MDHEN; CDR2 reads SYDVKM. The CDR3 length is 14 residues. The germline V and J ends were trimmed by 6 bases and 8 bases, with 19 bases remaining between them. The CDR3 spells CASSRRGAGRGYTF. In nucleotides, the CDR3 is TGTGCCAGCAGCCGAAGGGGGGCAGGACGCGGCTACACCTTC.

The chain uses TRBV28 and TRBJ2-7; unclear D gene. Between the trimmed V and J ends, which lost 4 bases and 7 bases, there was a span of 11 bases. The CDR3 runs 12 residues. CDR1 and CDR2 (germline): MDHEN, SYDVKM. CDR3 protein: CASSSPGREQYF. The DNA of the CDR3 is TGTGCCAGCAGTTCACCTGGCCGTGAGCAGTACTTC.

The V call is TRBV20-1, the J call TRBJ2-7, with D possibly TRBD1 on 6 matching bases. Trimming took off 3 bases at V and 5 bases at J, with 14 bases between the two ends. Germline V gene lookup returns CDR1 DFQATT and CDR2 SNEGSKA (reference sequence). This CDR3 contains 13 residues. CDR3 in amino acids: CSARGQGIHEQYF. The CDR3, as DNA: TGCAGTGCTAGGGGGCAGGGGATCCACGAGCAGTACTTC.